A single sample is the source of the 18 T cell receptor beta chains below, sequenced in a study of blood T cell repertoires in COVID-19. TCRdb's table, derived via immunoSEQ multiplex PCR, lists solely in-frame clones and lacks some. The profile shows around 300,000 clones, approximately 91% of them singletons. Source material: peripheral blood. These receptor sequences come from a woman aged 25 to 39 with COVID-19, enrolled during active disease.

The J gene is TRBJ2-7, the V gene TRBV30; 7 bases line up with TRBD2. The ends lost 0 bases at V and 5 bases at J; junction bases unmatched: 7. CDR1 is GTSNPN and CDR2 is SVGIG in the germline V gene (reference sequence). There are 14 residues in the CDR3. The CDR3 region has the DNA TGTGCCTGGAGTGTCTCTGGACTAGGGCACGAGCAGTACTTC. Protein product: CAWSVSGLGHEQYF. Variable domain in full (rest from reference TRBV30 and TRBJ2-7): SQTIHQWPATLVQPVGSPLSLECTVEGTSNPNLYWYRQAAGRGLQLLFYSVGIGQISSEVPQNLSASRPQDRQFILSSKKLLLSDSGFYLCAWSVSGLGHEQYFGPGTRLTVT.

CDR3 in DNA: TGTGCCAGCAGCTTCCTAGCGGGAGTCCCTACCGGGGAGCTGTTTTTT. Encoded protein: CASSFLAGVPTGELFF. The J gene is TRBJ2-2, the V gene TRBV5-4; 10 nucleotides agree with TRBD2. CDR3 length equals 16 residues. Trimming removed 2 bases from V and 5 bases from J; junction bases left unmatched: 6. Germline V gene sequence: CDR1 SGHNT, CDR2 YYREEE (reference sequence).

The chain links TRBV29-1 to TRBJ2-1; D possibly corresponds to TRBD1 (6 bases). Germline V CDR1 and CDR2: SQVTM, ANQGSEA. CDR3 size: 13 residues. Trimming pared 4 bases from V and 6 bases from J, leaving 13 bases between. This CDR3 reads CSVVTGLFNEQFF. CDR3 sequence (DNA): TGCAGCGTTGTTACAGGGTTGTTCAATGAGCAGTTCTTC.

The CDR3 is CASSGQVAAQPQHF. Written as DNA, the CDR3 is TGTGCCAGTAGCGGACAGGTCGCTGCTCAGCCCCAGCATTTT. V and J are TRBV19 and TRBJ1-5; 7 positions match TRBD1. V lost 6 bases, J lost 6 bases, and 8 bases stayed unmatched. Germline V CDR1 and CDR2: LNHDA, SQIVND (reference sequence). The CDR3 consists of 14 residues.

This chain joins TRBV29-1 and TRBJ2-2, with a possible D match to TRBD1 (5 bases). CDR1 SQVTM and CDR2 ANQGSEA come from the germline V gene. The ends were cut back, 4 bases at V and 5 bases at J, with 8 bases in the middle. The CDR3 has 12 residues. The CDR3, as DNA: TGCAGCGTTGTAAGGGGTACCGGGGAGCTGTTTTTT. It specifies CSVVRGTGELFF.

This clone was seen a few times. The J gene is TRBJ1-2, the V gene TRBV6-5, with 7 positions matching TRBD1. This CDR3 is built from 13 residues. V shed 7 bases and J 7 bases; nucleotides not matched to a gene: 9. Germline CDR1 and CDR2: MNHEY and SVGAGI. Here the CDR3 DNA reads TGTGCCAGCACCCAGACAGGGACGGCTGGCTACACCTTC. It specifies CASTQTGTAGYTF.

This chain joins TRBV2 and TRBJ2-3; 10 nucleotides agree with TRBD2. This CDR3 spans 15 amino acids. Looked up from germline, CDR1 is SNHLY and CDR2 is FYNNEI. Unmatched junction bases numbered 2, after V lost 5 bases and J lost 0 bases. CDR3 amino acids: CASSLTSGSTDTQYF. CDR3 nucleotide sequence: TGTGCCAGCAGTCTGACTAGCGGGAGCACAGATACGCAGTATTTT.

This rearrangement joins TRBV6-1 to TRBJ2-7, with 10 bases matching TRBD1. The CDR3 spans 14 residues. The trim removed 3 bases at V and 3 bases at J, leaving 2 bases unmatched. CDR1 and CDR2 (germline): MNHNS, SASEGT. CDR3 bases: TGTGCCAGCAGTGAGGACAGGGGGGGCTACGAGCAGTACTTC. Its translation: CASSEDRGGYEQYF.

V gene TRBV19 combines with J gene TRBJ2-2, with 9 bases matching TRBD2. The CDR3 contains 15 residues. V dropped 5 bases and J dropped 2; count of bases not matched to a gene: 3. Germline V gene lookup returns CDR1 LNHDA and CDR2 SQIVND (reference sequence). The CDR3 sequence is CASSSLAGNTGELFF. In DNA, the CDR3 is TGTGCCAGTAGTTCGCTAGCGGGAAACACCGGGGAGCTGTTTTTT.

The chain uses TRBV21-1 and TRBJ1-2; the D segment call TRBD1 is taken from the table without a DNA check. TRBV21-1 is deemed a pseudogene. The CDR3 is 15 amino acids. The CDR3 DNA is TGTGCCAGCAGCCAAGATAGGGGGACAGCCTATGGCTACACCTTC. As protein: CASSQDRGTAYGYTF.

The CDR3 spells CASSTRQDHYGYTF. Written as DNA, the CDR3 is TGTGCCAGCAGCACCCGACAGGACCACTATGGCTACACCTTC. The V and J genes are TRBV9 and TRBJ1-2, with D perhaps matching TRBD1 (6 bases). Germline V gene lookup returns CDR1 SGDLS and CDR2 YYNGEE. CDR3 length equals 14 residues. The V end was cut by 4 bases, the J end by 3 bases, with 13 bases between.

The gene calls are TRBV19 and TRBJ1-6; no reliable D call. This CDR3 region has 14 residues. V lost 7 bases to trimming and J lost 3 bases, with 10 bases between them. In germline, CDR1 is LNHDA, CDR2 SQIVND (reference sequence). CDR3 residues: CASKAVVYNSPLHF. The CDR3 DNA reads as TGTGCCAGTAAGGCGGTCGTCTATAATTCACCCCTCCACTTT.

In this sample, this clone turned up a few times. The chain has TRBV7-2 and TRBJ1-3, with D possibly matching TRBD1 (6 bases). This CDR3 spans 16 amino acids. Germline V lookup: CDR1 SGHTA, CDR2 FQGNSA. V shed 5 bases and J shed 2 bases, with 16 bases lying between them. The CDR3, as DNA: TGTGCCAGCAGCAACTATCCAGGGGCCGCTGGAAACACCATATATTTT. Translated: CASSNYPGAAGNTIYF.

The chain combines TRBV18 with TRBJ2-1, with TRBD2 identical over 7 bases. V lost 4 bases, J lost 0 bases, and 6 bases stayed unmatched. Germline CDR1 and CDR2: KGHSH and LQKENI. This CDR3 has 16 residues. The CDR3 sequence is CASSLPLASSYNEQFF. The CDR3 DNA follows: TGTGCCAGCTCACTCCCACTAGCGAGCTCCTACAATGAGCAGTTCTTC. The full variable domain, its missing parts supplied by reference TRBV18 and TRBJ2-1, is NAGVMQNPRHLVRRRGQEARLRCSPMKGHSHVYWYRQLPEEGLKFMVYLQKENIIDESGMPKERFSAEFPKEGPSILRIQQVVRGDSAAYFCASSLPLASSYNEQFFGPGTRLTVL.

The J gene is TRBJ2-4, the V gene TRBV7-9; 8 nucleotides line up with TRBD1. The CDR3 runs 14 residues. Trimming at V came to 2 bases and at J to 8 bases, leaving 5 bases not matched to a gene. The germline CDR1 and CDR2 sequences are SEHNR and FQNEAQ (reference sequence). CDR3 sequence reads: CASSLSLTGDIQYF. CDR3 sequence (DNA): TGTGCCAGCAGCTTATCCCTGACAGGGGACATTCAGTACTTC.

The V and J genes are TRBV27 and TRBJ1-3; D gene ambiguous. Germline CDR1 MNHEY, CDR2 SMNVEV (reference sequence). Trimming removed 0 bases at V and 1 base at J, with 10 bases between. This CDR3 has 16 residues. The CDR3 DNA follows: TGTGCCAGCAGTTTATCCCTTGCCGGGTCTGGAAACACCATATATTTT. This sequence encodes CASSLSLAGSGNTIYF.

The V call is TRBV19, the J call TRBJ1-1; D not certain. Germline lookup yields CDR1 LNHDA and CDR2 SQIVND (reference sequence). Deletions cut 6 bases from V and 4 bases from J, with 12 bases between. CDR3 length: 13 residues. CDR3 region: CASSHSIGTEAFF. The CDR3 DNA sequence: TGTGCCAGTAGCCACAGTATCGGCACTGAAGCTTTCTTT.

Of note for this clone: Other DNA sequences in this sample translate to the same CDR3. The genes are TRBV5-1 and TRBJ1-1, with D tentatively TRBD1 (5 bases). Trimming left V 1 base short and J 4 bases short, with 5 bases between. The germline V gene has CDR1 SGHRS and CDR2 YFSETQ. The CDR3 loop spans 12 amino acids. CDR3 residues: CASSLTGTEAFF. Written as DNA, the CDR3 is TGCGCCAGCAGCTTGACAGGCACTGAAGCTTTCTTT.